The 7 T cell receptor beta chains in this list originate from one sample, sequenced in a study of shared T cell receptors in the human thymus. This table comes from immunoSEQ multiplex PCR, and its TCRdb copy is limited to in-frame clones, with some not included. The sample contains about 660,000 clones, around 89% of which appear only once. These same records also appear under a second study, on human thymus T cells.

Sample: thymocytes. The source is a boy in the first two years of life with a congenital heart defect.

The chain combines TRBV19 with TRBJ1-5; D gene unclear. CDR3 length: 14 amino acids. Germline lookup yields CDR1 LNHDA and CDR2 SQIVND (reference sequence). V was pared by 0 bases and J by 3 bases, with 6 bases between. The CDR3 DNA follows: TGTGCCAGTAGTATAGACCCTTCCAATCAGCCCCAGCATTTT. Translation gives CASSIDPSNQPQHF.

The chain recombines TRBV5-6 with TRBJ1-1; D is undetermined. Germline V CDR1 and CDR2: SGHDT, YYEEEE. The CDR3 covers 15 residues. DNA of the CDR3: TGTGCGACTCAATTGGGGAGCAGGAGTAACACTGAAGCTTTCTTT. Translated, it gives CATQLGSRSNTEAFF.

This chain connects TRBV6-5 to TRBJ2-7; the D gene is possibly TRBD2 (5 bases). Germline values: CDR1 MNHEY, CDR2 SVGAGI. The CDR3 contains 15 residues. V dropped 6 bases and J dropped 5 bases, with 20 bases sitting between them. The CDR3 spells CASRAPDISGNEQYF. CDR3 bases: TGTGCCAGCAGAGCCCCAGATATTTCCGGGAACGAGCAGTACTTC.

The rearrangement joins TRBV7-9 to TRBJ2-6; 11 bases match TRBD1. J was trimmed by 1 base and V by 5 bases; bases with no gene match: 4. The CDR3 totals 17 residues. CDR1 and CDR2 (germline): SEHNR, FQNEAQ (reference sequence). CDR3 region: CASSPRDRGSGANVLTF. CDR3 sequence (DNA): TGTGCCAGCAGCCCCCGGGACAGGGGGTCTGGGGCCAACGTCCTGACTTTC.

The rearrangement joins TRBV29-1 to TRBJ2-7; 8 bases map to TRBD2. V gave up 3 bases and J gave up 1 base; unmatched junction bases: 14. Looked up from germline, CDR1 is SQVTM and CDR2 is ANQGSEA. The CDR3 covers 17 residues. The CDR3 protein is CSVDQREPSGESYEQYF. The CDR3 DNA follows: TGCAGCGTTGATCAGCGGGAGCCAAGTGGGGAATCCTACGAGCAGTACTTC.

CDR3 nucleotide sequence: TGTGCCAGCAGGAGACCTACAGGGCTGAACACTGAAGCTTTCTTT. Amino acids: CASRRPTGLNTEAFF. V usage is TRBV25-1 and J usage is TRBJ1-1; D may be TRBD1 (6 bases). Germline V lookup: CDR1 MGHDK, CDR2 SYGVNS. The CDR3 consists of 15 residues. V was clipped by 6 bases and J by 0 bases, with 14 bases between them.

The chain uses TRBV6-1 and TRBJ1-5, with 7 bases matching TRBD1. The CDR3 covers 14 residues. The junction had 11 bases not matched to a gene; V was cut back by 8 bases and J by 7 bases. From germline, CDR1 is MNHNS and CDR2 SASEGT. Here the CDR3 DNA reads TGTGCCAGCCTACCGACCCAGGGGGAACAGCCCCAGCATTTT. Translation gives CASLPTQGEQPQHF.